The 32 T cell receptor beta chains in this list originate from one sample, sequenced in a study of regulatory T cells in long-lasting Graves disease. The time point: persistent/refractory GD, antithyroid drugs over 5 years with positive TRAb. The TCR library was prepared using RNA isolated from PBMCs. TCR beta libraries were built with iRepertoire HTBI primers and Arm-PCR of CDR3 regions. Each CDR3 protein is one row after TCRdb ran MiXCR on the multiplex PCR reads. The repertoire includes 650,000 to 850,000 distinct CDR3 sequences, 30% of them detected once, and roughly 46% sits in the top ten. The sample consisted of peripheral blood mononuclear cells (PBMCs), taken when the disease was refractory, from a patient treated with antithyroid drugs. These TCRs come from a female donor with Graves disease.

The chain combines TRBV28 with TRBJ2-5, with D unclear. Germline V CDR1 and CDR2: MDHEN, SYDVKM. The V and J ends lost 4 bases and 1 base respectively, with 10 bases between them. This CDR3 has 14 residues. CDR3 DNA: TGTGCCAGCAGTTCTCTGGGGTCCCAAGAGACCCAGTACTTC. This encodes CASSSLGSQETQYF. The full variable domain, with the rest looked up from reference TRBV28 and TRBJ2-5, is DVKVTQSSRYLVKRTGEKVFLECVQDMDHENMFWYRQDPGLGLRLIYFSYDVKMKEKGDIPEGYSVSREKKERFSLILESASTNQTSMYLCASSSLGSQETQYFGPGTRLLVL.

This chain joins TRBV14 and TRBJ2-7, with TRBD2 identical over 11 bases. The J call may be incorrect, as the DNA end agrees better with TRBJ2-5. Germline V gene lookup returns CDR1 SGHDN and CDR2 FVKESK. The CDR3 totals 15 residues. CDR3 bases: TGTGCCAGCAGCCAAGAACTAGCGGGGGAAGAGACCCAGTACTTC. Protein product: CASSQELAGEETQYF.

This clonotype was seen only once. CDR3 sequence (DNA): TGTGCCAGCAGTTTAGACCTGGAGGGCCAGGGCCAGCCCCAGCATTTT. Translating gives CASSLDLEGQGQPQHF. This chain links TRBV28 with TRBJ1-5, with a possible D match to TRBD1 (5 bases). The V gene's germline CDR1 is MDHEN and CDR2 SYDVKM. The CDR3 contains 16 residues. The V end lost 2 bases, the J end lost 7 bases, and 18 bases lay between the germline ends.

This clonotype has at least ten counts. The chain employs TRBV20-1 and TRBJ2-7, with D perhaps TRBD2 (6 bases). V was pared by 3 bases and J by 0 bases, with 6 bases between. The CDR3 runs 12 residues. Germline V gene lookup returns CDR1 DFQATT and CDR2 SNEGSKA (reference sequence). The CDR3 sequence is CSASGSSYEQYF. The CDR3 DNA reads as TGCAGTGCTAGCGGGAGCTCCTACGAGCAGTACTTC.

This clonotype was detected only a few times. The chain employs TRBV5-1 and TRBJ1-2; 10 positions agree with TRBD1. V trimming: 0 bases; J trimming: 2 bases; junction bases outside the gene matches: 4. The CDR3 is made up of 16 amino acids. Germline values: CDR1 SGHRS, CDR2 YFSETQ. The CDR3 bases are TGCGCCAGCAGCTTGGGGCTGGACAGGGGGAACTATGGCTACACCTTC. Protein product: CASSLGLDRGNYGYTF.

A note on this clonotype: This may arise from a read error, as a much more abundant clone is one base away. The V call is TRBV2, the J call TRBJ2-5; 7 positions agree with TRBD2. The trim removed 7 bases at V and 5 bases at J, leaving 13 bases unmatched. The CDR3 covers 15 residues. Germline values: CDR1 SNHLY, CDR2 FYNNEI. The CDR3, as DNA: TGTGCCAGCACCTTGAGGGGAGGGGTCCACGAGACCCAGTACTTC. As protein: CASTLRGGVHETQYF.

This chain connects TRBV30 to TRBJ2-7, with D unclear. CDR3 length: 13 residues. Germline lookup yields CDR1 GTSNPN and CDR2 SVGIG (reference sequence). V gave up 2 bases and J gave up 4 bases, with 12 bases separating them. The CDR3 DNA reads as TGTGCCTGGAGTCCCTCCTGGGATTACGAGCAGTACTTC. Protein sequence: CAWSPSWDYEQYF.

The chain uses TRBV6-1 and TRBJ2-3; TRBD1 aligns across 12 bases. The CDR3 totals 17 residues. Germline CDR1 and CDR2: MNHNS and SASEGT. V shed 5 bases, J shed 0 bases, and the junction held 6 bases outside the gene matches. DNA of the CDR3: TGTGCCAGCAGTCGGGACAGGGGGCGCTTTAGCACAGATACGCAGTATTTT. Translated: CASSRDRGRFSTDTQYF.

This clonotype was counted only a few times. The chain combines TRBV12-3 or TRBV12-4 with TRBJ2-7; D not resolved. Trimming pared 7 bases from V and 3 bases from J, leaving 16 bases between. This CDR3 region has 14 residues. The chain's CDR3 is CASNADCSHYEQYF. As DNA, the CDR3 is TGTGCCAGCAACGCCGACTGTTCACACTACGAGCAGTACTTC.

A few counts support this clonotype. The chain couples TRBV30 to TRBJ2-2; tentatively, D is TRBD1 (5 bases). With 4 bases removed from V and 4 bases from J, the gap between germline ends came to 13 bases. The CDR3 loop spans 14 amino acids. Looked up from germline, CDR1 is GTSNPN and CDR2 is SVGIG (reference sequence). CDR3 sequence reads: CAWNVQGSTGELFF. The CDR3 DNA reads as TGTGCCTGGAATGTCCAGGGTAGCACCGGGGAGCTGTTTTTT. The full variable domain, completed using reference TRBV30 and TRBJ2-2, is SQTIHQWPATLVQPVGSPLSLECTVEGTSNPNLYWYRQAAGRGLQLLFYSVGIGQISSEVPQNLSASRPQDRQFILSSKKLLLSDSGFYLCAWNVQGSTGELFFGEGSRLTVL.

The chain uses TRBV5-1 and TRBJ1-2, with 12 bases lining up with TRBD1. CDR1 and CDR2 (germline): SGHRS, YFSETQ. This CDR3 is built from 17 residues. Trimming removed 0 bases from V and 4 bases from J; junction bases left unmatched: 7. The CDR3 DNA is TGCGCCAGCAGCTTGGGGACCGGGACAGGGGGCGGCTATGGCTACACCTTC. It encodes CASSLGTGTGGGYGYTF. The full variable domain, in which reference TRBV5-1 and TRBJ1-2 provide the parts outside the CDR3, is KAGVTQTPRYLIKTRGQQVTLSCSPISGHRSVSWYQQTPGQGLQFLFEYFSETQRNKGNFPGRFSGRQFSNSRSEMNVSTLELGDSALYLCASSLGTGTGGGYGYTFGSGTRLTVV.

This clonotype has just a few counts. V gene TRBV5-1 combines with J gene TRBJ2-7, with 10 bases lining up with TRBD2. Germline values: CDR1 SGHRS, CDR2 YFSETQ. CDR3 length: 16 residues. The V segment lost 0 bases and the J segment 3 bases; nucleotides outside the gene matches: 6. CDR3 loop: CASSLVGTSDLYEQYF. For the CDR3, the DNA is TGCGCCAGCAGCTTGGTCGGGACTAGCGACCTCTACGAGCAGTACTTC. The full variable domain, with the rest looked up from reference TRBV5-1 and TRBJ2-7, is KAGVTQTPRYLIKTRGQQVTLSCSPISGHRSVSWYQQTPGQGLQFLFEYFSETQRNKGNFPGRFSGRQFSNSRSEMNVSTLELGDSALYLCASSLVGTSDLYEQYFGPGTRLTVT.

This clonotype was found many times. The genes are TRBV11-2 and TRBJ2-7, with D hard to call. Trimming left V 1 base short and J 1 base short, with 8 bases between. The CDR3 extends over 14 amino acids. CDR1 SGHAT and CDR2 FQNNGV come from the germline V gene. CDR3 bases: TGTGCCAGCAGCTTAGTGGCTAAATCCTACGAGCAGTACTTC. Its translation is CASSLVAKSYEQYF.

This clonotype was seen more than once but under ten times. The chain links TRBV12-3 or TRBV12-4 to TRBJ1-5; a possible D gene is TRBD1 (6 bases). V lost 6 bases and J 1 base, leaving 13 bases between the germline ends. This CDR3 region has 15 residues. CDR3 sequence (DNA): TGTGCCAGCAGCTTAAGGGGGAAGAGCAATCAGCCCCAGCATTTT. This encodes CASSLRGKSNQPQHF.

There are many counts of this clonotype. In nucleotides, the CDR3 is TGTGCCAGCAGTGAAGACCTGGCCACTGAAGCTTTCTTT. It is translated as CASSEDLATEAFF. This chain connects TRBV2 to TRBJ1-1; the D is unclear. This CDR3 contains 13 residues. The V gene's germline CDR1 is SNHLY and CDR2 FYNNEI. V was clipped by 1 base and J by 4 bases, with 7 bases between them. The entire variable domain, with the rest obtained from reference TRBV2 and TRBJ1-1, is as follows: EPEVTQTPSHQVTQMGQEVILRCVPISNHLYFYWYRQILGQKVEFLVSFYNNEISEKSEIFDDQFSVERPDGSNFTLKIRSTKLEDSAMYFCASSEDLATEAFFGQGTRLTVV.

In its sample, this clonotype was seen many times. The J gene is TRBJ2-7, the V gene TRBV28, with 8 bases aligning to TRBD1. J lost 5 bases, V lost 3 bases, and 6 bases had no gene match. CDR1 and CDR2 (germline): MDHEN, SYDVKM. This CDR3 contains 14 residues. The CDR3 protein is CASSFSTGEHEQYF. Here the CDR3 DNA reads TGTGCCAGCAGTTTTTCGACAGGGGAACACGAGCAGTACTTC.

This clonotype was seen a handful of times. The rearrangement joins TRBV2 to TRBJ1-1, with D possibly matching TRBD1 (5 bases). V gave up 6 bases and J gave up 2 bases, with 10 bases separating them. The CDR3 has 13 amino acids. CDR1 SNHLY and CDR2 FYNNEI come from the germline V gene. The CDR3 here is CASRRGVNTEAFF. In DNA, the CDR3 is TGTGCCAGCAGGAGGGGAGTTAACACTGAAGCTTTCTTT.

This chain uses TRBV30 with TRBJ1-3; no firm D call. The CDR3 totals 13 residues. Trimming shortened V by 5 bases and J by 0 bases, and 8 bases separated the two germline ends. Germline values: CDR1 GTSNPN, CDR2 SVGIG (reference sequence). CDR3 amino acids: CAWDVISGNTIYF. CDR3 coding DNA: TGTGCCTGGGACGTGATCTCTGGAAACACCATATATTTT.

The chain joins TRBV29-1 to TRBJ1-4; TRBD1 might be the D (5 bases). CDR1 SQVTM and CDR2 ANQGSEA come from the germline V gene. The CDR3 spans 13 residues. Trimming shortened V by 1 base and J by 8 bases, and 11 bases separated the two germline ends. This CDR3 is CSVEGGTEEKLFF. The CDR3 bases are TGCAGCGTTGAAGGCGGGACGGAAGAAAAACTGTTTTTT.

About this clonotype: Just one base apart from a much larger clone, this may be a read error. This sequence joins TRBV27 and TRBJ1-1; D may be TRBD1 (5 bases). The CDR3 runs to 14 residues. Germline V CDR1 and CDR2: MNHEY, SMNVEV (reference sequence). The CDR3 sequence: CASSPGLRNTEASF. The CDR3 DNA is TGTGCCAGCAGTCCAGGGTTACGGAACACTGAAGCTTCCTTT.

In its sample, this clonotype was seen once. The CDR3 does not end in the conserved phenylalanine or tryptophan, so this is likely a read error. The CDR3 reads CASSAQGAGTEAFL. CDR3 nucleotide sequence: TGTGCCAGTAGTGCACAGGGGGCCGGGACTGAAGCTTTCCTT. The J gene is TRBJ1-1, the V gene TRBV19, with 9 bases matching TRBD1. Germline CDR1 and CDR2: LNHDA and SQIVND (reference sequence). The CDR3 covers 14 residues. Trimming took 5 bases from V and 5 from J; bases not matched to a gene: 6.

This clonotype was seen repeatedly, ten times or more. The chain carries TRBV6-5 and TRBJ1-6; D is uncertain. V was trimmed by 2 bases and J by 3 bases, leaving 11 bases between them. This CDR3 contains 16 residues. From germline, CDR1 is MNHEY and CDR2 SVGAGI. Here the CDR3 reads CASSYKVSGYNSPLHF. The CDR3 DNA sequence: TGTGCCAGCAGTTACAAGGTTTCTGGCTATAATTCACCCCTCCACTTT.

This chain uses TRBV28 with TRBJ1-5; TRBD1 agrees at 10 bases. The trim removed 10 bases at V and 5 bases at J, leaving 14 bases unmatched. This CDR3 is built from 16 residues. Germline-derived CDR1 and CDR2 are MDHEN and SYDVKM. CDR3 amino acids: CATPPGRGQGYQPQHF. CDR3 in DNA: TGTGCCACCCCCCCCGGGCGGGGACAGGGGTATCAGCCCCAGCATTTT. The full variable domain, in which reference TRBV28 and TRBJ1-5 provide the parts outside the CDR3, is DVKVTQSSRYLVKRTGEKVFLECVQDMDHENMFWYRQDPGLGLRLIYFSYDVKMKEKGDIPEGYSVSREKKERFSLILESASTNQTSMYLCATPPGRGQGYQPQHFGDGTRLSIL.

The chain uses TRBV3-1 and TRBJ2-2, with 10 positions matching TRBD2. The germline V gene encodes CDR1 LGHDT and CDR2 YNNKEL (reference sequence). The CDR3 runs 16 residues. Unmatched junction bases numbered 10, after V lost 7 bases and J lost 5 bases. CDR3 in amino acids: CASKRGLAASTGELFF. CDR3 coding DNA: TGTGCCAGCAAACGAGGACTAGCGGCAAGTACCGGGGAGCTGTTTTTT.

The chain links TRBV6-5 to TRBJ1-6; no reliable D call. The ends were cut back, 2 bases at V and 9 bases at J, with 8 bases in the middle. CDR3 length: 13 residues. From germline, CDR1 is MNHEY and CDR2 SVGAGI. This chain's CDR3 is CASSYGLGSPLHF. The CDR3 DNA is TGTGCCAGCAGTTACGGGTTGGGTTCACCCCTCCACTTT.

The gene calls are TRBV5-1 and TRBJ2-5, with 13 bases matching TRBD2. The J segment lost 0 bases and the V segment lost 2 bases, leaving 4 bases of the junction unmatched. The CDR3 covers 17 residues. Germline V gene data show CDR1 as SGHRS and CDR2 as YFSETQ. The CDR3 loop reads CASSFAGTSGNQETQYF. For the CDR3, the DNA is TGCGCCAGCAGCTTTGCCGGGACTAGCGGGAACCAAGAGACCCAGTACTTC.

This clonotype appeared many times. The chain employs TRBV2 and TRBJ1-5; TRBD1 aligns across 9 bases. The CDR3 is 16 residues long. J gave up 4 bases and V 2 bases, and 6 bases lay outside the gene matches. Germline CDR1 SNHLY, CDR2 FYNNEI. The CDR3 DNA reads TGTGCCAGCAGTGAACCGGGACAGGGTGGGAATCAGCCCCAGCATTTT. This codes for CASSEPGQGGNQPQHF.

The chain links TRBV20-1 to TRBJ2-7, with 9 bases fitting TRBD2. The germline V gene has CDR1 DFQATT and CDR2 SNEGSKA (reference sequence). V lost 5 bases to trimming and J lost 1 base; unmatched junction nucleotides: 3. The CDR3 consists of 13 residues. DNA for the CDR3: TGCAGTGCTGGCGGGAGGGCATCCTACGAGCAGTACTTC. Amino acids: CSAGGRASYEQYF.

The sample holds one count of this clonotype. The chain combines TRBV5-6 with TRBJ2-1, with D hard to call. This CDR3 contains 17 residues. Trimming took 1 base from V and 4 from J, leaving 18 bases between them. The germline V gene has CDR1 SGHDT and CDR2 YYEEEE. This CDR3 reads CASSLRSWRALYNEQFF. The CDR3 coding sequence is TGTGCCAGCAGCTTGCGGTCGTGGAGAGCCCTTTACAATGAGCAGTTCTTC.

The CDR3 nucleotides are TGTGCCAGTGAAGACAGGGGTCTAGCCAAAAACATTCAGTACTTC. This codes for CASEDRGLAKNIQYF. This chain connects TRBV19 to TRBJ2-4; 8 bases are a match to TRBD1. V dropped 8 bases and J dropped 0; count of bases not matched to a gene: 6. The CDR3 runs 15 residues. Germline loops: CDR1 LNHDA, CDR2 SQIVND (reference sequence).

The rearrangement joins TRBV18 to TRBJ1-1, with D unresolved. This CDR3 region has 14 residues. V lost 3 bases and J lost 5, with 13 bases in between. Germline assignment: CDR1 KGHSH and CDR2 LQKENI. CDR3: CASSPNSLRTEAFF. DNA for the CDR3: TGTGCCAGCTCACCCAACTCCTTGAGGACTGAAGCTTTCTTT.

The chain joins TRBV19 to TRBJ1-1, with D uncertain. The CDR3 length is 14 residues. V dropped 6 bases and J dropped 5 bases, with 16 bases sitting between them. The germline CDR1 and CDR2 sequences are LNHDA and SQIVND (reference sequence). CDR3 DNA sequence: TGTGCCAGTAGGAGTCCGGCGGGTAGGACTGAAGCTTTCTTT. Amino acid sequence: CASRSPAGRTEAFF. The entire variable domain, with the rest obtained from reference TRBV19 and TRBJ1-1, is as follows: DGGITQSPKYLFRKEGQNVTLSCEQNLNHDAMYWYRQDPGQGLRLIYYSQIVNDFQKGDIAEGYSVSREKKESFPLTVTSAQKNPTAFYLCASRSPAGRTEAFFGQGTRLTVV.